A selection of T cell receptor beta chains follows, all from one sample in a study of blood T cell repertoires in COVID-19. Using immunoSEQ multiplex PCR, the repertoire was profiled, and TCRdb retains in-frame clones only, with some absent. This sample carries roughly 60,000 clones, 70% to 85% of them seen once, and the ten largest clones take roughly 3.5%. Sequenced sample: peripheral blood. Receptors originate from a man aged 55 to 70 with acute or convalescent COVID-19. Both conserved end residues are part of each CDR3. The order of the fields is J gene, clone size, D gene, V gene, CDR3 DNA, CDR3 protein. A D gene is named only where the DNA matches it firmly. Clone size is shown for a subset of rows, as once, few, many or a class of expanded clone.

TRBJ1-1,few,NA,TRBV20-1,TGCAGTGCTAGAACGGACACTGAAGCTTTCTTT,CSARTDTEAFF
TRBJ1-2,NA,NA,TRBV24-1,TGTGCCACCGGCGACAATAAAGGCTACACCTTC,CATGDNKGYTF
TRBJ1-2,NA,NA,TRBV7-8,TGTGCCAGCAGCTCCCAGGGTCTGGGAGGGTATGGCTACACCTTC,CASSSQGLGGYGYTF
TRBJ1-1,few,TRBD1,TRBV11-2,TGTGCCAGCAGCCCGCAGGGACAGGTGAACACTGAAGCTTTCTTT,CASSPQGQVNTEAFF
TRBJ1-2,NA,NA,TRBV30,TGTGCCTGGAGTGTAAGGGGTGGCGGCGGCTACACCTTC,CAWSVRGGGGYTF
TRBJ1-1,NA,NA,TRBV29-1,TGCAGCGTCGATGGGGTGCTAGGGGCTTTCAACACTGAAGCTTTCTTT,CSVDGVLGAFNTEAFF
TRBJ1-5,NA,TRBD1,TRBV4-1,TGCGCCAGCAGCCTCTCCATCATTCTCCCCTATACGACAGGGGCTTATCAGCCCCAGCATTTT,CASSLSIILPYTTGAYQPQHF
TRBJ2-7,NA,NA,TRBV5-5,TGTGCCAGCAGCTTGGGGACTTCCTGGTACGAGCAGTACTTC,CASSLGTSWYEQYF
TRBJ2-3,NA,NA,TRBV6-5,TGTGCCAGCAGCGCCACAGGGAATCCCACAGATACGCAGTATTTT,CASSATGNPTDTQYF
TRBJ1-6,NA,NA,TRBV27,TGTGCCAGCAGTGCCGGTTCACAGGTCGGTTCACCCCTCCACTTT,CASSAGSQVGSPLHF
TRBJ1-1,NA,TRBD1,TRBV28,TGTGCCAGCCGGGCGGAAGACAGGGACACTGAAGCTTTCTTT,CASRAEDRDTEAFF
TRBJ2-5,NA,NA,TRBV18,TGTGCCAGCTCCCAGGGGCTGAGAGAGACCCAGTACTTC,CASSQGLRETQYF
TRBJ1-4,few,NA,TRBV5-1,TGCGCCAGCAGCTTGGACAGAAATGAAAAACTGTTTTTT,CASSLDRNEKLFF
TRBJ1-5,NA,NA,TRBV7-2,TGTGCCAGCAGCACGGGCAGGGGTGATCAGCCCCAGCATTTT,CASSTGRGDQPQHF
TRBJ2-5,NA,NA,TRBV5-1,TGCGCCAGCAGCTTGGCGGAGACCCAGTACTTC,CASSLAETQYF
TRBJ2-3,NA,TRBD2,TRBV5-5,TGTGCCAGCAGCGACCCAGGGAGGGTCGCCACAGATACGCAGTATTTT,CASSDPGRVATDTQYF
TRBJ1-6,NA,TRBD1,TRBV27,TGTGCCAGCAGTCCCCCGGGACAGAAGAATTCACCCCTCCACTTT,CASSPPGQKNSPLHF
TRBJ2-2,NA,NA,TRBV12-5,TGTGCTAGTGGTACCCACTTAGCGAACACCGGGGAGCTGTTTTTT,CASGTHLANTGELFF
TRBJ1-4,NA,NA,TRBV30,TGTGCCTGGAGTCCCCGGGGGGGCCCTAATGAAAAACTGTTTTTT,CAWSPRGGPNEKLFF
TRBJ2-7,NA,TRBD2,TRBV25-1,TGTGCCAGCAGTGAACGGCGCGGGGGCTACGAGCAGTACTTC,CASSERRGGYEQYF
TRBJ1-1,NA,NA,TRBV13,TGTGCCAGCAGCTTAATCGACAGAGAAGCTTTCTTT,CASSLIDREAFF
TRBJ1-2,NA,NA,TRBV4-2,TGTGCCAGCAGCCAAGATCTGCCGGGAACCTATGGCTACACCTTC,CASSQDLPGTYGYTF
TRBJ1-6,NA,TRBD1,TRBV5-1,TGCGCCAGCAGCTCGAGGCTGACAGGGGTTAATTCACCCCTCCACTTT,CASSSRLTGVNSPLHF
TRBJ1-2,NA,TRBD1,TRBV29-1,TGCAGCGTTGAGGCCAGGGGGCACTATGGCTACACCTTC,CSVEARGHYGYTF
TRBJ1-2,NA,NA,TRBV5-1,TGCGCCAGCAGCCTCCGAGGTGGCTACACCTTC,CASSLRGGYTF
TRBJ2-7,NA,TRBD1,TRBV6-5,TGTGCCAGCAGGTCATCTCCGGGACAGGGTGACGAGCAGTACTTC,CASRSSPGQGDEQYF
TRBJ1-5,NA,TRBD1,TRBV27,TGTGCCAGCAGTTGGGGACAGCCTAATCAGCCCCAGCATTTT,CASSWGQPNQPQHF
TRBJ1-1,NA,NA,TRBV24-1,TGTGCCACCAGTGGGGCCGACGGCACTGAAGCTTTCTTT,CATSGADGTEAFF
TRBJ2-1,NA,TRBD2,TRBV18,TGTGCCAGCTCACAAAGCGGGGGGACCTACAATGAGCAGTTCTTC,CASSQSGGTYNEQFF
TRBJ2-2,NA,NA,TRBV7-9,TGTGCCAGCAGGCTTGGGGGCGCCGGGGAGCTGTTTTTT,CASRLGGAGELFF
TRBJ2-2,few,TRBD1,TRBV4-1,TGCGCCAGCACCTTGACAGGGGGGCGGGGCGGGGAGCTGTTTTTT,CASTLTGGRGGELFF
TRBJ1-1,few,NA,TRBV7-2,TGTGCCAGCAGCCCTCCTTGGGGCATGGCCACTGAAGCTTTCTTT,CASSPPWGMATEAFF
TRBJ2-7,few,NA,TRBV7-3,TGTGCCAGCAGTCCCTCAGGGGCCACTAACTACTACGAGCAGTACTTC,CASSPSGATNYYEQYF
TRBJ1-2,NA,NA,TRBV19,TGTGCCAGTTCCCAGGACAGACCTAACTATGGCTACACCTTC,CASSQDRPNYGYTF
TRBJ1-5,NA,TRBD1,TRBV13,TGTGCCAGCAGCTCCGGTACAGGGGTTAATCAGCCCCAGCATTTT,CASSSGTGVNQPQHF
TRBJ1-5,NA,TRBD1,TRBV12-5,TGTGCTAGTGGTCCCGGGACAGATAATCAGCCCCAGCATTTT,CASGPGTDNQPQHF
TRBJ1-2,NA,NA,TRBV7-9,TGTGCCAGCAGCTACCCCTTAGAGGCAGATTATGGCTACACCTTC,CASSYPLEADYGYTF
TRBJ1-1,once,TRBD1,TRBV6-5,TGTGCCACCAGACAGGGGGTCGCTGAAGCTTTCTTT,CATRQGVAEAFF
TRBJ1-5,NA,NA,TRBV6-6,TGTGCCAGCAGCTTGACAGGTTATAGCAATCAGCCCCAGCATTTT,CASSLTGYSNQPQHF
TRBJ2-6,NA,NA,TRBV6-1,TGTGCCAGCAGTGTGGCGGCAGCTGGCTCTGGGGCCAACGTCCTGACTTTC,CASSVAAAGSGANVLTF
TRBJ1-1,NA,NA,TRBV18,TGTGCCAGCTCAATCGAACAGGGCTCCGCGTGGAACACTGAAGCTTTCTTT,CASSIEQGSAWNTEAFF
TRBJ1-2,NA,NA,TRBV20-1,TGCAGTGCTACAACTAACTATGGCTACACCTTC,CSATTNYGYTF
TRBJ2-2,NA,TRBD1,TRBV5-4,TGTGCCTGTTCGGGACAGATAAACACCGGGGAGCTGTTTTTT,CACSGQINTGELFF
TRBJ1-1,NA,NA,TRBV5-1,TGCGCCAGCAGCTTGCAGGGGAACACTGAAGCTTTCTTT,CASSLQGNTEAFF
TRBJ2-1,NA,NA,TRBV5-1,TGCGCCAGCAGCTTGGGACCCTGGAGGAATGAGCAGTTCTTC,CASSLGPWRNEQFF
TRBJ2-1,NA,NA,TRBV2,TGTGCCAGCATCGACAGTTCCCTTGTGACCGGGCAGTTCTTC,CASIDSSLVTGQFF
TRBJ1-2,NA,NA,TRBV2,TGTGCCAGCAGTGAACTTCAGGGGCAGGACTATGGCTACACCTTC,CASSELQGQDYGYTF
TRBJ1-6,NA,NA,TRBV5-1,TGCGCCAGCAGTAAGGAACCAGGAGGCGATTCACCCCTCCACTTT,CASSKEPGGDSPLHF